Presented here are 26 T cell receptor beta chains from one specimen sequenced in a study of T cell changes during pregnancy in multiple sclerosis. Some clones are missing from TCRdb's copy, which holds only in-frame ones; the method was immunoSEQ multiplex PCR. Of tens of thousands of clones in the sample, around 93% were seen once. The sample in question was peripheral blood, obtained before pregnancy. These receptors were taken from a female donor with multiple sclerosis, enrolled in a pregnancy study.

The chain links TRBV15 to TRBJ1-1; no clear D gene. The CDR3 has 14 residues. CDR1 and CDR2 (germline): LNHNV, YYDKDF (reference sequence). Trimming cost V 6 bases and J 0 bases, with 11 bases left between them. Written as DNA, the CDR3 is TGTGCCACCAGGCCCGACATGATGAACACTGAAGCTTTCTTT. As protein: CATRPDMMNTEAFF.

The V gene is TRBV6-5, the J gene TRBJ2-3, with 10 bases identical to TRBD2. This CDR3 spans 15 amino acids. After removal of 7 bases from V and 5 bases from J, the junction contained 9 bases not matched to a gene. The germline V gene has CDR1 MNHEY and CDR2 SVGAGI. DNA of the CDR3: TGTGCCAGCACAGATAGCGGGGGGCTCGGAGATACGCAGTATTTT. This sequence encodes CASTDSGGLGDTQYF.

The rearrangement uses TRBV7-9 and TRBJ1-1, with TRBD1 matching over 10 bases. Germline CDR1 reads SEHNR; CDR2 reads FQNEAQ (reference sequence). V shed 3 bases, J shed 5 bases, and the junction held 6 bases outside the gene matches. There are 15 residues in the CDR3. CDR3 region: CASSFRQGANTEAFF. CDR3 in DNA: TGTGCCAGCAGCTTTAGACAGGGGGCGAATACTGAAGCTTTCTTT.

The genes are TRBV7-6 and TRBJ1-1, with 9 bases identical to TRBD1. The V and J ends lost 1 base and 7 bases, in that order; junction bases with no gene match: 7. The CDR3 covers 15 residues. The germline V gene has CDR1 SGHVS and CDR2 FNYEAQ. The CDR3, as DNA: TGTGCCAGCAGCTTAGGTGCTACAGGGGGCGGTGAAGCTTTCTTT. Protein product: CASSLGATGGGEAFF.

The J gene is TRBJ1-1, the V gene TRBV6-1; 10 nucleotides line up with TRBD1. CDR3 size: 18 residues. Germline assignment: CDR1 MNHNS and CDR2 SASEGT. V trimming: 0 bases; J trimming: 4 bases; junction bases outside the gene matches: 11. The CDR3 nucleotides read TGTGCCAGCAGTGAAGCCCGGGACAGGGGATGGCCAGGCACTGAAGCTTTCTTT. This translates into CASSEARDRGWPGTEAFF.

This clone showed up just a few times. The chain combines TRBV19 with TRBJ2-7, with a tentative D call TRBD1 (6 bases). Germline values: CDR1 LNHDA, CDR2 SQIVND (reference sequence). The CDR3 is made up of 15 amino acids. Trimming left V 5 bases short and J 5 bases short, with 19 bases between. In DNA, the CDR3 is TGTGCCAGTAGTCCACTGGGGGCGGGCAGAGACGAGCAGTACTTC. Its translation: CASSPLGAGRDEQYF.

The gene calls are TRBV19 and TRBJ1-5; D is unclear. The V gene lost 5 bases and the J gene lost 2 bases, with 16 bases spanning the gap. The CDR3 is 16 amino acids. Germline-derived CDR1 and CDR2 are LNHDA and SQIVND (reference sequence). For the CDR3, the DNA is TGTGCCAGTAGTCCGGCCGCCGGGAAGGGCAATCAGCCCCAGCATTTT. This sequence encodes CASSPAAGKGNQPQHF.

The chain uses TRBV11-3 and TRBJ2-2; weak D call: TRBD1 (6 bases). Germline-derived CDR1 and CDR2 are SGHNT and YENEEA. The length of the CDR3 is 16 residues. Trimming stripped 5 bases from V and 1 base from J, with 14 bases between. The CDR3 bases are TGTGCCAGCAGCCAGGGGTCCGCTTGGAACACCGGGGAGCTGTTTTTT. Amino acids: CASSQGSAWNTGELFF.

V and J are TRBV7-9 and TRBJ2-7, with D maybe TRBD1 (6 bases). The CDR3 sequence is 13 residues long. CDR1 and CDR2 from the germline V gene are SEHNR and FQNEAQ (reference sequence). Trimming took 1 base from V and 6 from J, leaving 10 bases between them. This chain's CDR3 is CASSLDRAGEQYF. The CDR3 nucleotides are TGTGCCAGCAGCTTAGACAGGGCGGGCGAGCAGTACTTC.

In nucleotides, the CDR3 is TGTGCCAGCAGTGGGGGAACAGGGGAAGGGCAGTACTTC. This translates into CASSGGTGEGQYF. The chain joins TRBV6-1 to TRBJ2-7, with TRBD1 matching 7 bases. The CDR3 runs to 13 residues. Germline V gives CDR1 MNHNS, CDR2 SASEGT. The V and J ends lost 4 bases and 9 bases, in that order; junction bases with no gene match: 9.

This chain connects TRBV5-1 to TRBJ1-1; the D gene is possibly TRBD1 (5 bases). CDR3 length equals 16 residues. In germline, CDR1 is SGHRS, CDR2 YFSETQ. V was shortened by 1 base and J by 5 bases, with 18 bases between the two germline ends. The CDR3 is CASSLLWGGGATEAFF. CDR3 nucleotides: TGCGCCAGCAGCTTGTTATGGGGTGGAGGGGCTACTGAAGCTTTCTTT.

This clone was seen just once. This chain uses TRBV28 with TRBJ1-3; D is unclear. Germline assignment: CDR1 MDHEN and CDR2 SYDVKM. Trimming shortened V by 3 bases and J by 0 bases, and 9 bases separated the two germline ends. The CDR3 contains 15 residues. As DNA, the CDR3 is TGTGCCAGCAGTTTTCTGGGGAGCTCTGGAAACACCATATATTTT. This translates into CASSFLGSSGNTIYF.

The chain carries TRBV28 and TRBJ1-1; the match to TRBD1 covers 10 bases. Germline CDR1 MDHEN, CDR2 SYDVKM. CDR3 length: 17 residues. V gave up 5 bases and J gave up 1 base; unmatched junction bases: 10. The CDR3 protein is CASSRPGTGAENTEAFF. The CDR3 DNA reads TGTGCCAGCAGTCGTCCCGGGACAGGGGCGGAGAACACTGAAGCTTTCTTT.

V usage is TRBV18 and J usage is TRBJ2-2, with D uncertain. The CDR3 runs to 16 residues. Deletions cut 1 base from V and 0 bases from J, with 9 bases between. Per the germline V gene, CDR1 is KGHSH and CDR2 is LQKENI. The CDR3 loop is CASSPRAVANTGELFF. The CDR3 nucleotides read TGTGCCAGCTCACCACGTGCAGTCGCGAACACCGGGGAGCTGTTTTTT.

The V and J genes are TRBV2 and TRBJ1-5; 7 bases agree with TRBD1. V trimming: 5 bases; J trimming: 2 bases; junction bases outside the gene matches: 3. Germline V gives CDR1 SNHLY, CDR2 FYNNEI. This CDR3 has 14 amino acids. In DNA, the CDR3 is TGTGCCAGCAGTCCGGGACAGCGCAATCAGCCCCAGCATTTT. This codes for CASSPGQRNQPQHF.

This CDR3 is CASSEEETGDGYTF. The CDR3, as DNA: TGTGCCAGCAGTGAAGAGGAGACAGGGGATGGCTACACCTTC. The V call is TRBV2, the J call TRBJ1-2; 8 bases match TRBD1. With 1 base clipped from V and 6 bases from J, the junction kept 4 bases outside the gene matches. The germline CDR1 and CDR2 sequences are SNHLY and FYNNEI. The CDR3 runs 14 residues.

The CDR3 bases are TGTGCCTGGAGTGTAGGACCCGGGACAGGGCAGGGAAAACTGTTTTTT. It codes for CAWSVGPGTGQGKLFF. J is TRBJ1-4 and V is TRBV30, with 9 bases lining up with TRBD1. The germline gives CDR1 GTSNPN, CDR2 SVGIG (reference sequence). This CDR3 has 16 residues. V shed 0 bases, J shed 10 bases, and the junction held 12 bases outside the gene matches.

The J gene is TRBJ1-1, the V gene TRBV6-1; D gene uncertain. This CDR3 is built from 13 residues. V was clipped by 2 bases and J by 7 bases, with 11 bases between them. From germline, CDR1 is MNHNS and CDR2 SASEGT. In DNA, the CDR3 is TGTGCCAGCAGTGAATTAAGTGGCGGTGAAGCTTTCTTT. It encodes CASSELSGGEAFF.

V gene TRBV6-5 combines with J gene TRBJ1-1; D not certain. Deletions cut 0 bases from V and 1 base from J, with 6 bases between. This CDR3 is built from 14 residues. CDR1 and CDR2 (germline): MNHEY, SVGAGI. DNA of the CDR3: TGTGCCAGCAGTTACTCCCGGGGGAACACTGAAGCTTTCTTT. Protein sequence: CASSYSRGNTEAFF.

This chain uses TRBV7-3 with TRBJ2-2; a weak D match, TRBD1 (6 bases). The CDR3 runs to 16 residues. Germline CDR1 SGHTA, CDR2 FQGTGA. V lost 5 bases, J lost 3 bases, and 16 bases lay in between. The CDR3 DNA reads as TGTGCCAGCAGCCCCCGGACAGAGAAGGACACCGGGGAGCTGTTTTTT. Amino acids: CASSPRTEKDTGELFF.

This clone was picked up one time. The chain recombines TRBV7-3 with TRBJ2-7, with D possibly being TRBD2 (6 bases). Looked up from germline, CDR1 is SGHTA and CDR2 is FQGTGA. Trimming stripped 3 bases from V and 4 bases from J, with 16 bases between. The CDR3 is made up of 15 amino acids. The CDR3 is CASSFRAGREYEQYF. CDR3 DNA: TGTGCCAGCAGCTTTAGGGCCGGGAGAGAATACGAGCAGTACTTC.

The chain uses TRBV27 and TRBJ2-1; D not certain. The CDR3 runs to 14 residues. Germline assignment: CDR1 MNHEY and CDR2 SMNVEV (reference sequence). V lost 6 bases, J lost 2 bases, and 11 bases lay in between. CDR3 DNA: TGTGCCAGCAGGCCTTACGAGCCCTACAATGAGCAGTTCTTC. It translates to CASRPYEPYNEQFF.

V gene TRBV18 combines with J gene TRBJ1-3; 11 bases fit TRBD1. Germline assignment: CDR1 KGHSH and CDR2 LQKENI. Trimming cost V 3 bases and J 6 bases; bases outside gene matches: 4. This CDR3 comprises 15 residues. The CDR3 loop is CASSPAGQGANTIYF. The DNA for the CDR3 is TGTGCCAGCTCACCCGCAGGACAGGGGGCAAACACCATATATTTT.

This chain uses TRBV2 with TRBJ1-2; no clear D. The CDR3 is 13 amino acids. Trimming took off 8 bases at V and 2 bases at J, with 12 bases between the two ends. Germline CDR1 is SNHLY and CDR2 is FYNNEI. The CDR3 loop reads CASHPPGNYGYTF. In DNA form, the CDR3 reads TGTGCCAGCCACCCGCCCGGGAACTATGGCTACACCTTC.

This clone has just a few counts. V usage is TRBV19 and J usage is TRBJ2-7; tentatively, D is TRBD2 (6 bases). CDR1 and CDR2 (germline): LNHDA, SQIVND (reference sequence). This CDR3 has 13 amino acids. Trimming took 3 bases from V and 5 from J, leaving 11 bases between them. The CDR3 loop reads CASSMTRGHEQYF. The CDR3 bases are TGTGCCAGTAGTATGACTAGGGGCCACGAGCAGTACTTC.

The chain joins TRBV2 to TRBJ1-4; the match to TRBD1 covers 8 bases. The V and J ends lost 2 bases and 8 bases, in that order; junction bases with no gene match: 1. Looked up from germline, CDR1 is SNHLY and CDR2 is FYNNEI. The CDR3 runs to 13 residues. The CDR3 loop reads CASSERTGEKLFF. The CDR3 region has the DNA TGTGCCAGCAGTGAAAGGACAGGGGAAAAACTGTTTTTT.